The rows below give T cell receptor beta chains drawn from one sample of a study of CD8 T cells in Susac syndrome. TCRdb processed the immunoSEQ multiplex PCR reads anew with MiXCR; each CDR3 protein has one entry. The data contain roughly 150,000 distinct CDR3 sequences, 85% to 95% of them seen just once; the ten biggest clones take up 0.18%. Input material: CD8+ T cells from PBMCs. The source of these receptors is a human donor with Susac syndrome. CDR3s leave out the opening cysteine and the closing phenylalanine or tryptophan.

14,TRBV12-5,ASGLPGGPYQETQY
13,TRBV4-1,ASSAVADRTDTQY
14,TRBV14,ASSRYRGEIRKEAF
13,TRBV11-2,ASSQGQGSFYEQY
15,TRBV4-1,ASRQLMTGGVDQPQH
13,TRBV5-1,ASSLAGPLAYEQY
12,TRBV20-1,SASGSGGYNEQF
12,TRBV27,ASSWGFSYNEQF
14,TRBV9,ASSVDAGARSNIQY
13,TRBV7-8,ASSSIKTLTRGYT
14,TRBV7-7,ASSLDLRNSYNEQF
12,TRBV20-1,SARSRTSGYEQY
12,TRBV24-1,ATSDLGSPGEQY
13,TRBV21-1,ASSLWTSGQETQY
14,TRBV12-3/TRBV12-4,ASSRTGTGDDQPQH
12,TRBV27,ASSSQTGSYEQY
14,TRBV19,ASSMSSLAYTDTQY
14,TRBV3-1,ASSDGESLAKNIQY
13,TRBV20-1,SATDREPHYYGYT
13,TRBV6-4,ASSILAGGNYEQY
9,TRBV29-1,SVGGVDEQF
12,TRBV11-2,ASSLARTDNEQF
12,TRBV15,ATSFARQVDEQF
6,TRBV29-1,SVEGDQ
12,TRBV20-1,SALTGSSGNTIY
14,TRBV15,ATSREGPFSYQPQH
13,TRBV20-1,SASVLADTYNEQF
12,TRBV4-1,ASSQGPGTGELF
11,TRBV10-3,ATGGQANYEQY
12,TRBV9,ASSVERADYGYT
14,TRBV3-1,ASSQVGRGDNTEAF
12,TRBV15,ATSSPSATVEAF
10,TRBV28,ASSKLYNEQF
13,TRBV19,ASSIDEGVANVLT
12,TRBV20-1,SARGGRMANVLT
10,TRBV11-2,ASSFVEYEQY
12,TRBV29-1,SVDLSGSGGEQF
14,TRBV7-2,ASRNTKNSGRGEQY
12,TRBV30,AWSVLGGTDTQY
9,TRBV11-2,ASSALLGTF
14,TRBV6-6,ASSSKGQGFFDEQF
12,TRBV29-1,SVTGTAALYEQY
11,TRBV18,ASSGTDSYEQY
11,TRBV9,ASSDRVTGELF
14,TRBV20-1,SARDPQGAFYNEQF
12,TRBV27,ASSTLGSGNEQF
12,TRBV19,ASSPPDRGFGYT
13,TRBV29-1,SDGIEHRGLGGYT
13,TRBV9,ASSVGLAGGYEQF
15,TRBV6-2/TRBV6-3,ASSYHVGTGDNQPQH
14,TRBV7-6,ASSLGPYRGDYGYT